This T cell receptor beta chain was sequenced in a study of vaccination and CD4 T cells after COVID-19. The assay that was used to sequence DNA from cultured CD4+ T cells was the Oncomine TCR Beta short-read assay. TCRdb re-called the PCR reads through MiXCR, storing one row per CDR3 protein. Here the sample spans several thousand distinct CDR3 sequences, roughly two fifths being singletons. Germline CDR1 is MNHEY and CDR2 is SVGEGT. Trimming took off 2 bases at V and 0 bases at J, with 4 bases between the two ends. The CDR3 contains 13 residues. Specified treatment: approximately 10-day PBMC culture with coronavirus spike peptide pools or control peptides (ViraFEST assay). These CD4+ T cells came from an unexposed donor, sampled before the COVID-19 pandemic (2011-2018). By sample share, this clonotype is medium-sized (0.01 to 0.1%). As yet, its antigen is unknown.

The receptor's source is a human donor in good health. The genes are TRBV6-2 or TRBV6-3 and TRBJ1-2, with unresolved D. Sequenced: CD4+ T cells from blood, cultured in vitro. CDR3 coding DNA: TGTGCCAGCAGTTACGCCTCTAACTATGGCTACACCTTC. It encodes CASSYASNYGYTF.